This T cell receptor beta chain was observed in a study of cytomegalovirus exposure and HLA in healthy donors. Each donor was nominally healthy when sampled (though unrecorded immune exposures were likely). Trimming stripped 2 bases from V and 7 bases from J, with 15 bases between. The germline V gene has CDR1 MNHEY and CDR2 SMNVEV (reference sequence). The CDR3 extends over 15 amino acids. General observations from the study: One cluster of highly shared sequence variants probably arose as a sequencing artifact. Researchers left out some V segments, among them TRBV6-2 and TRBV6-3, as indistinguishable. High specificity and sensitivity for cytomegalovirus status were reported for the classifier.

Researchers ran the PCR with 60 Vbeta and 13 Jbeta primers. The assay was immunoSEQ multiplex PCR, and TCRdb's table has in-frame clones only and misses some. The sample comprises some 190,000 clones, roughly four fifths of which are singletons, and approximately 2.8% rests with the top ten. As regards this clone: Its antigen is currently unknown.

The sequence was obtained from a woman between 25 and 40 years old in good health and CMV-seropositive. The V call is TRBV27, the J call TRBJ1-5, with a tentative D call TRBD1 (6 bases). Sequenced: PBMCs. The DNA of the CDR3 is TGTGCCAGCAGTTTAAGGGGAGGGGGGGCCCAGCCCCAGCATTTT. This encodes CASSLRGGGAQPQHF.